This TCR beta chain emerged from a study of shared clonotypes between healthy human individuals. Study-wide results and caveats: Even with large depth, rarefaction showed that sorted-subset sequencing was incomplete. Generally, naive subsets came out with larger estimated richness than memory subsets.

CDR1 is MNHNS, CDR2 SASEGT, per germline. Trimming left V 5 bases short and J 7 bases short, with 9 bases between. The length of the CDR3 is 11 residues. Turning to this clone: Its specificity is not known.

Libraries were prepared by immunoSEQ multiplex PCR; TCRdb keeps only in-frame clonotypes and omits some of them. The sample lists about 2 million clones; about 95% were seen once. The naive CD8 population came from CD45RO-negative cells selected for CCR7, without terminally differentiated effector memory CD45RA+ cells. Every contributor of samples was a Caucasian grown-up residing in Nashville, Tennessee. Specimen: naive CD8+ T cells sorted from blood. This TCR derives from a man aged 18 to 29 in good health. The chain joins TRBV6-1 to TRBJ2-7; D might be TRBD2 (6 bases). The DNA for the CDR3 is TGTGCCAGCAGTAACCGGGAGGAGCAGTACTTC. It encodes CASSNREEQYF.